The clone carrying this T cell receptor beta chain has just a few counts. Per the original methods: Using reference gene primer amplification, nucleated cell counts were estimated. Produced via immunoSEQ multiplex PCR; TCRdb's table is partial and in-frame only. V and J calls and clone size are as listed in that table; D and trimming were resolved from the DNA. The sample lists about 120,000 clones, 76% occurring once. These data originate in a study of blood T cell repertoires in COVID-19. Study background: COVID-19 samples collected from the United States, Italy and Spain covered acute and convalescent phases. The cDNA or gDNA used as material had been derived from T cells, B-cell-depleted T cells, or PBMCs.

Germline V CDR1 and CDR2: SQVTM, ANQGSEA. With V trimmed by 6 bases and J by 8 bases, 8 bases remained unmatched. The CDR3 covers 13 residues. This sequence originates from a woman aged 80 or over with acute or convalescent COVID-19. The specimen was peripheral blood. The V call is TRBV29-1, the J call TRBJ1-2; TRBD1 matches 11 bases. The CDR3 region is CSVTGQGGQGYTF. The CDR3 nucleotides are TGCAGCGTCACGGGACAGGGGGGACAAGGCTACACCTTC.